This T cell receptor (beta chain) comes out of a study of T-cell memory formation after mild COVID-19. Study-wide background: Clustering of TCRs was largely donor specific.

The CDR3 is 16 residues long. V was shortened by 1 base and J by 0 bases, with 10 bases between the two germline ends. Germline CDR1 is MGHRA and CDR2 is YSYEKL. General study findings and limits: That cross-reactive memory joined was suggested by some responding clones appearing in pre-infection memory.

This clonotype was seen only a few times. Its target is not known. Each CDR3 protein gets one entry after TCRdb re-called the 5' RACE reads with MiXCR. The sample lists under 250,000 distinct CDR3 sequences, approximately 10% occurring once. The sequence derives from a man younger than 35 who had mild COVID-19 (a few samples of this study predate the infection). Cell type and time point are not known. The rearrangement uses TRBV4-1 and TRBJ1-3; D is perhaps TRBD1 (5 bases). Sequenced material: PBMCs or a T cell subset sorted from them (not recorded which). The CDR3 DNA sequence: TGCGCCAGCAGCCAAGGGAGACAGTCCTCTGGAAACACCATATATTTT. Translating gives CASSQGRQSSGNTIYF.